Below, one T cell receptor (beta chain) is given with its context. Its antigen remains unidentified. An equimolar mix of two oligonucleotides served as the beta constant-region primer for TRBC1 and TRBC2. Four rounds of PCR amplified the ligated cDNA using nested alpha and beta constant-region primers plus SP2. TCRdb re-called the UMI-ligation and nested PCR reads through MiXCR, storing one row per CDR3 protein. Altogether under 150,000 distinct CDR3 sequences are present, approximately 21% being singletons, with the ten largest covering about 0.63%. V dropped 1 base and J dropped 7 bases, with 11 bases sitting between them. The germline V gene has CDR1 MDHEN and CDR2 SYDVKM. The CDR3 covers 13 residues. From the second PCR step, alpha and beta chains were amplified apart. Cells stained for CD3, CD4, CD8, CD45RA and CD27 were sorted into four subsets. This entry belongs to a study of naive and memory T cell subsets. Findings of the study overall: Activation and differentiation may alter RNA-based TCR counts. Naive repertoires, especially CD8, held a few larger clonotypes, possibly memory cells re-expressing CD45RA.

Input material: naive CD8+ T cells from blood. The receptor comes from a human donor in good health. The J gene is TRBJ2-7, the V gene TRBV28; perhaps TRBD2 as D (5 bases). In DNA form, the CDR3 reads TGTGCCAGCAGTTTATTCTCGGGGTGGGAGCAGTACTTC. This gives the protein CASSLFSGWEQYF.